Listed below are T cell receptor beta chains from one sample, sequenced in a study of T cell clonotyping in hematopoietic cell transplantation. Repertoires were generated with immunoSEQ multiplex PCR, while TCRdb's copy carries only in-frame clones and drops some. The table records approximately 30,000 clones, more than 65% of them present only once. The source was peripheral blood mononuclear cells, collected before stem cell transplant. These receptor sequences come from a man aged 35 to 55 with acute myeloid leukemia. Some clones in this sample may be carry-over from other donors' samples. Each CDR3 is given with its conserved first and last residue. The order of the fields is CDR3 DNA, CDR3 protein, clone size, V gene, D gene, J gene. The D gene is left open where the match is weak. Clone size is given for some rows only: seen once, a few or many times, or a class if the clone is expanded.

CDR3nt: TGTGCCAGCAGCTCCCAATGGGACAGGGCTGGGGCCAACGTCCTGACTTTC
CDR3aa: CASSSQWDRAGANVLTF
abundance: .
v_gene: TRBV5-4
d_gene: TRBD1
j_gene: TRBJ2-6

CDR3nt: TGTGCCACCCGGCCCAGTAATTCACCCCTCCACTTT
CDR3aa: CATRPSNSPLHF
abundance: .
v_gene: TRBV28
d_gene: .
j_gene: TRBJ1-6

CDR3nt: TGCAGCGTTGCTCAGGGACGGAGCACAGATACGCAGTATTTT
CDR3aa: CSVAQGRSTDTQYF
abundance: .
v_gene: TRBV29-1
d_gene: .
j_gene: TRBJ2-3

CDR3nt: TGTGCCAGCAGCGCCAAGTACCGCTCCTACGAGCAGTACTTC
CDR3aa: CASSAKYRSYEQYF
abundance: once
v_gene: TRBV7-6
d_gene: .
j_gene: TRBJ2-7

CDR3nt: TGTGCCAGCAGCCCCCGGGGCGACACCCCCGGCAACTATGGCTACACCTTC
CDR3aa: CASSPRGDTPGNYGYTF
abundance: .
v_gene: TRBV4-2
d_gene: .
j_gene: TRBJ1-2

CDR3nt: TGTGCCAGCAGTCCCGGGGGCATAATCCCAGATACGCAGTATTTT
CDR3aa: CASSPGGIIPDTQYF
abundance: once
v_gene: TRBV27
d_gene: .
j_gene: TRBJ2-3

CDR3nt: TGTGCCAGCAGCTTAGATAGGTCTCCTGACACAGATACGCAGTATTTT
CDR3aa: CASSLDRSPDTDTQYF
abundance: .
v_gene: TRBV11-3
d_gene: .
j_gene: TRBJ2-3

CDR3nt: TGTGCCAGCAGCTTGACAGCCATGAACACTGAAGCTTTCTTT
CDR3aa: CASSLTAMNTEAFF
abundance: .
v_gene: TRBV5-5
d_gene: .
j_gene: TRBJ1-1

CDR3nt: TGTGCCAGCAGTGAAAGAGGTGGTTTTAACACTGAAGCTTTCTTT
CDR3aa: CASSERGGFNTEAFF
abundance: .
v_gene: TRBV6-1
d_gene: .
j_gene: TRBJ1-1

CDR3nt: TGTGCCAGCAGCCCTCGGGACGGCTCCTACGAGCAGTACTTC
CDR3aa: CASSPRDGSYEQYF
abundance: .
v_gene: TRBV9
d_gene: .
j_gene: TRBJ2-7

CDR3nt: TGCGCCAGCAGCCAAAACAGGGGTTTCGGTCAGCCCCAGCATTTT
CDR3aa: CASSQNRGFGQPQHF
abundance: .
v_gene: TRBV4-3
d_gene: TRBD1
j_gene: TRBJ1-5

CDR3nt: TGTGCCAGCAGCCGTTCCGGGCAGGGGGGACCTGAAGCTTTCTTT
CDR3aa: CASSRSGQGGPEAFF
abundance: .
v_gene: TRBV4-2
d_gene: TRBD1
j_gene: TRBJ1-1

CDR3nt: TGTGCCAGCAGACCTAGACTGACAGGGTCAGGAAACACCATATATTTT
CDR3aa: CASRPRLTGSGNTIYF
abundance: .
v_gene: TRBV7-2
d_gene: TRBD1
j_gene: TRBJ1-3

CDR3nt: TGCAGCGTTGTATTTGGCGGGGTGAACACCGGGGAGCTGTTTTTT
CDR3aa: CSVVFGGVNTGELFF
abundance: .
v_gene: TRBV29-1
d_gene: .
j_gene: TRBJ2-2

CDR3nt: TGTGCCAGCAGACTACGGTCGGGGGTCTATGGCTACACCTTC
CDR3aa: CASRLRSGVYGYTF
abundance: few
v_gene: TRBV6-5
d_gene: .
j_gene: TRBJ1-2